This is a list of T cell receptor beta chains from one sample in a study of CD8 T cells in ankylosing spondylitis. In TCRdb, the 5' RACE reads were re-called with MiXCR into one record per CDR3 protein. The repertoire holds 200,000 to 300,000 distinct CDR3 sequences, with more than 20% as singletons. Source material: blood, either unsorted or a sorted T cell fraction (not recorded which). The receptors shown here come from a male donor with ankylosing spondylitis or in good health (not recorded which). CDR3s include the opening cysteine and the closing phenylalanine or tryptophan. The order of the fields is J gene, clone size, V gene, D gene, CDR3 length, CDR3 protein, CDR3 DNA. D genes are given only for firm matches. The listing skips clone size in some rows; elsewhere it reads once, few, many or a size class.

J: TRBJ2-6
size: many
V: TRBV12-3/TRBV12-4
D: NA
length: 13
CDR3: CASSFGVLGVLTF
DNA: TGTGCCAGCAGTTTTGGAGTCCTTGGGGTCCTGACTTTC

J: TRBJ2-5
size: many
V: TRBV5-1
D: NA
length: 14
CDR3: CASSPGRIRETQYF
DNA: TGCGCCAGCAGCCCTGGTCGCATAAGGGAGACCCAGTACTTC

J: TRBJ1-4
size: many
V: TRBV12-3/TRBV12-4
D: NA
length: 12
CDR3: CATSGDNEKLFF
DNA: TGTGCCACCTCGGGGGATAATGAAAAACTGTTTTTT

J: TRBJ2-2
size: many
V: TRBV4-1
D: TRBD2
length: 18
CDR3: CASSPRTSGAPNTGELFF
DNA: TGCGCCAGCAGCCCCCGGACTAGCGGGGCCCCGAACACCGGGGAGCTGTTTTTT

J: TRBJ2-7
size: once
V: TRBV23-1
D: NA
length: 13
CDR3: CASPCMKSYEQYF
DNA: TGCGCCAGCCCTTGCATGAAATCCTACGAGCAGTACTTC

J: TRBJ2-1
size: NA
V: TRBV12-3/TRBV12-4
D: NA
length: 12
CDR3: CASSRAYNEQFF
DNA: TGTGCCAGCAGTCGGGCCTACAATGAGCAGTTCTTC

J: TRBJ1-1
size: NA
V: TRBV6-5
D: NA
length: 11
CDR3: CASSTGGEAFF
DNA: TGTGCCAGCAGTACCGGCGGCGAAGCTTTCTTT

J: TRBJ2-3
size: NA
V: TRBV18
D: NA
length: 15
CDR3: CASSPPTGGSDTQYF
DNA: TGTGCCAGCTCACCACCAACAGGCGGGTCGGATACGCAGTATTTT

J: TRBJ2-1
size: few
V: TRBV20-1
D: NA
length: 14
CDR3: CSATLAWGGDEQFF
DNA: TGCAGTGCTACCTTAGCGTGGGGCGGGGATGAGCAGTTCTTC

J: TRBJ2-1
size: NA
V: TRBV20-1
D: NA
length: 13
CDR3: CSARRDIYNEQFF
DNA: TGCAGTGCCCGGAGGGACATATACAATGAGCAGTTCTTC

J: TRBJ2-3
size: many
V: TRBV4-2
D: NA
length: 18
CDR3: CASSQDLGGASGDRTQYF
DNA: TGTGCCAGCAGCCAAGATTTGGGCGGGGCTAGCGGGGACAGGACGCAGTATTTT

J: TRBJ2-5
size: many
V: TRBV28
D: TRBD1
length: 16
CDR3: CASSSPGQASQETQYF
DNA: TGTGCCAGCAGTTCCCCGGGACAGGCGTCCCAAGAGACCCAGTACTTC

J: TRBJ1-3
size: many
V: TRBV6-5
D: NA
length: 13
CDR3: CASSYVTGNTIYF
DNA: TGTGCCAGCAGCTACGTCACTGGAAACACCATATATTTT

J: TRBJ1-4
size: few
V: TRBV20-1
D: TRBD1
length: 19
CDR3: CSARPDRVSLEWYDEKLFF
DNA: TGCAGTGCTAGACCAGACAGGGTGTCATTGGAGTGGTACGATGAAAAACTGTTTTTT

J: TRBJ2-5
size: NA
V: TRBV11-2
D: NA
length: 14
CDR3: CASSKERLLGTQYF
DNA: TGTGCCAGCAGTAAGGAGCGCCTGCTGGGGACCCAGTACTTC

J: TRBJ1-2
size: many
V: TRBV6-1
D: NA
length: 15
CDR3: CASSPRIGSNYGYTF
DNA: TGTGCCAGCAGCCCCCGCATAGGGTCGAACTATGGCTACACCTTC

J: TRBJ2-1
size: NA
V: TRBV6-5
D: NA
length: 12
CDR3: CASSTQRREQFF
DNA: TGTGCCAGCAGCACTCAGCGGAGGGAGCAGTTCTTC

J: TRBJ2-5
size: NA
V: TRBV2
D: NA
length: 16
CDR3: CASSEWGALARETQYF
DNA: TGTGCCAGCAGTGAGTGGGGGGCACTGGCCCGGGAGACCCAGTACTTC

J: TRBJ2-1
size: NA
V: TRBV20-1
D: NA
length: 16
CDR3: CSARAGGGTGLNEQFF
DNA: TGCAGTGCTAGAGCCGGGGGGGGGACAGGGCTTAATGAGCAGTTCTTC

J: TRBJ2-7
size: NA
V: TRBV12-3/TRBV12-4
D: NA
length: 11
CDR3: CASRGRDSLHF
DNA: TGTGCCAGCAGGGGGAGGGACAGTTTGCACTTC